This T cell receptor beta chain was retrieved from a study of T-cell reconstitution after alpha-beta-depleted transplantation in children. In this sample, this clonotype turned up many times. Unique molecular identifiers were used in preparing the TCRbeta library. In TCRdb, the PCR reads were re-called with MiXCR into one record per CDR3 protein. The profile shows about 600,000 distinct CDR3 sequences, roughly a tenth of them singletons. Germline V CDR1 and CDR2: SGHTA, FQGNSA. The CDR3 consists of 14 residues. Trimming removed 1 base from V and 7 bases from J, with 11 bases in between. The source is a human donor who donated a stem cell graft to a child with acute myeloid leukemia. This chain uses TRBV7-2 with TRBJ1-5, with D unresolved. Specimen: PBMCs from the stem cell graft donor, collected from the stem cell graft. The CDR3 reads CASSLVHLGQPQHF. Written as DNA, the CDR3 is TGTGCCAGCAGCTTAGTGCATTTGGGGCAGCCCCAGCATTTT.